This T cell receptor beta chain was retrieved from a study of graft-versus-host responses after intestinal transplantation. The overall study: Recipients uniformly received anti-thymocyte globulin induction, followed by tacrolimus and steroids for 3 to 4 years.

Study-level points and caveats: Recipient-marrow GvH clones were detected, some having first appeared in ileum or blood. Elevated graft-versus-host to host-versus-graft clonal ratios in allografts were recorded for patients with graft-donor T cell macrochimerism.

Data came from immunoSEQ multiplex PCR; TCRdb stores just in-frame clones and leaves some out. The data contain approximately 97,000 clones, 91% of them singletons. The CDR3 extends over 12 amino acids. Germline V CDR1 and CDR2: SQVTM, ANQGSEA. V shed 4 bases and J 13 bases; nucleotides not matched to a gene: 9. As concerns this clone: Its antigen is undetermined.

The receptor was derived from a human donor who was the organ donor for an intestinal transplant. The chain joins TRBV29-1 to TRBJ1-2; 10 nucleotides match TRBD1. The input for sequencing was unstimulated CD4+ T cells sorted from spleen or lymph node cells, taken before transplant. DNA for the CDR3: TGCAGCGTTGGGGGACAGGGGCTGATTAGCACCTTC. It specifies CSVGGQGLISTF.